The present T cell receptor beta chain was sequenced within a study of blood T cell repertoires in COVID-19. Study summary: Italy, Spain and the United States were the sources of the convalescent and acute COVID-19 samples. T cells, B-cell-depleted T cells, or PBMCs supplied cDNA or gDNA.

Per the authors' pipeline: The assay estimated nucleated cells by amplifying reference gene primers. Using immunoSEQ multiplex PCR, the repertoire was profiled, and TCRdb retains in-frame clones only, with some absent. V, J and clone size were drawn from that table, and D and trimming were deduced from the DNA. The sample includes some 150,000 clones, about 90% seen only once; the top ten take 0.5% to 0.55%. The CDR3 is 13 residues long. V was cut by 5 bases and J by 11 bases, with 18 bases left in between. Germline lookup yields CDR1 MNHEY and CDR2 SMNVEV (reference sequence). The V call is TRBV27, the J call TRBJ1-1, with unresolved D. This TCR came from a man in his fifties with acute or convalescent COVID-19. The sequenced sample consisted of peripheral blood. CDR3 in amino acids: CASSLRGKGGAFF. The CDR3 nucleotides read TGTGCCAGCAGTCTCCGGGGTAAGGGAGGGGCTTTCTTT.